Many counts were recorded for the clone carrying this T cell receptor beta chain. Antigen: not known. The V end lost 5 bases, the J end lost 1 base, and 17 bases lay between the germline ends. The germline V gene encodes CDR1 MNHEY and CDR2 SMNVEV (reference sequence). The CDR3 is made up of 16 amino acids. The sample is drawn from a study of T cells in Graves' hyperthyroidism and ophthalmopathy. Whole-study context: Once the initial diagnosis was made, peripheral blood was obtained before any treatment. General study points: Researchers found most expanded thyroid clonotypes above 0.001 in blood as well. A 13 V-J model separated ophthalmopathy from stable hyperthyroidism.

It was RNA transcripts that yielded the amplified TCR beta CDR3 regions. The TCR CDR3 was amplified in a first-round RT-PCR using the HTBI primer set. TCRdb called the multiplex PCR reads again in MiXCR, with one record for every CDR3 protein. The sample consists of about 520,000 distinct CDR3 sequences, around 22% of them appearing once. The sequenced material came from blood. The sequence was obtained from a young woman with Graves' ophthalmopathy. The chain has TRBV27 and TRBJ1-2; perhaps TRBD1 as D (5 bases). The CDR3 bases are TGTGCCAGCAGTCCCACTCGACAGAGTCTTAACTATGGCTACACCTTC. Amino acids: CASSPTRQSLNYGYTF.